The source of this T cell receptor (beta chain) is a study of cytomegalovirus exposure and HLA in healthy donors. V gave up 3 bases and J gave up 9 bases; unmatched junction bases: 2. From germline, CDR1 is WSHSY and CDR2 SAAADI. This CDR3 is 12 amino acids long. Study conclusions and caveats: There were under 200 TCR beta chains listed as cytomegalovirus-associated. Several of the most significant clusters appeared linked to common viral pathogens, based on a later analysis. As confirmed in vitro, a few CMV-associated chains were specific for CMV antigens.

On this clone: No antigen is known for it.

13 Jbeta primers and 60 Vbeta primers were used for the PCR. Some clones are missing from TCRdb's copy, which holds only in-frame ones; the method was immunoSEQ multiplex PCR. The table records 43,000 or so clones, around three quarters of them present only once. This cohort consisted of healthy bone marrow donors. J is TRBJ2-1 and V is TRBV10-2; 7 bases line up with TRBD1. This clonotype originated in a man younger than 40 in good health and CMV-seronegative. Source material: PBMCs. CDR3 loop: CASSEGGAEQFF. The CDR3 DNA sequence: TGCGCCAGCAGTGAAGGGGGCGCTGAGCAGTTCTTC.